Listed below are T cell receptor beta chains from one sample, sequenced in a study of blood T cell repertoires in COVID-19. TCRdb keeps only in-frame clones here, not all; method: immunoSEQ multiplex PCR. Of 200,000 to 250,000 clones in the sample, over 75% were seen once. The specimen sequenced was PBMCs or T cells enriched from blood (not recorded which). Receptors originate from a woman in her forties or fifties with acute COVID-19. CDR3s leave out the opening cysteine and the closing phenylalanine or tryptophan.

>TRBV10-3|TRBJ1-2
AISRGTGVDYT
>TRBV29-1|TRBJ1-1
SGQEMNTEAF
>TRBV19|TRBJ1-5
ASRPRLTGVSNQPQH
>TRBV9|TRBJ1-1
ASSVHRESEAF
>TRBV29-1|TRBJ1-2
SVETRGYGYT
>TRBV3-1/TRBV3-2|TRBJ1-2
ASRGGIHYGYT
>TRBV19|TRBJ2-2
ASSPSRQGANTGELF
>TRBV11-3|TRBJ1-1
ASSVGRENTEAF
>TRBV7-8|TRBJ2-2
ASSSPDRRDGELF
>TRBV9|TRBJ1-3
ASSMTPGQDSGNTIY
>TRBV7-9|TRBJ2-5
ASSLAGGQETQY
>TRBV7-2|TRBJ2-5
ASSLGGEETQY
>TRBV6-2/TRBV6-3|TRBJ2-2
ASSWLAGELF
>TRBV6-7|TRBJ1-3
ASTSSGNTIY
>TRBV27|TRBJ2-2
ASSTLAGGTGELF
>TRBV19|TRBJ1-2
ASSMAEQVYGYT
>TRBV5-4|TRBJ2-5
ASSSGWGQGAQETQY
>TRBV5-4|TRBJ1-2
ASSLQGASGYT
>TRBV7-9|TRBJ1-4
ASSPHGQGIGKLF
>TRBV27|TRBJ1-1
ASSPWDRNTEAF
>TRBV5-1|TRBJ1-2
ASSLRDRGYGYT
>TRBV18|TRBJ1-5
ASSPFSWEVNQPQH
>TRBV7-2|TRBJ1-1
ASSRTQITEAF
>TRBV6-5|TRBJ1-6
ASSYSGGNSPLH
>TRBV4-3|TRBJ1-2
ASSQEQGVDGYT
>TRBV9|TRBJ1-1
ASSGATGGIGSEAF
>TRBV29-1|TRBJ1-5
SVTGGPDNQPQH
>TRBV30|TRBJ1-1
AWRGPGQRPEAF
>TRBV12-5|TRBJ1-1
ASAHGDTEAF
>TRBV7-6|TRBJ2-2
ASTRQTNTGELF
>TRBV18|TRBJ1-1
ASSPDQIRSGTEAF
>TRBV5-8|TRBJ2-5
ASSLARGQGD
>TRBV7-9|TRBJ1-2
ASSLRGQGNYGYT
>TRBV13|TRBJ2-6
ASHQQGSLNVLT
>TRBV9|TRBJ2-7
ASSVDGTGGEQY
>TRBV5-1|TRBJ2-2
ASSPGELGTGELF
>TRBV12-3/TRBV12-4|TRBJ1-2
ASSKFPYYGHS
>TRBV12-3/TRBV12-4|TRBJ2-2
ASNRDTGELF
>TRBV5-1|TRBJ2-2
ASRGQVAGTGELF
>TRBV19|TRBJ1-4
ASKNRGYEKLF
>TRBV5-6|TRBJ1-2
ASSVSDGYT
>TRBV28|TRBJ1-1
ASSPRRGSSEAF
>TRBV9|TRBJ2-3
ASSAQGYRTDTQY
>TRBV19|TRBJ1-5
ASSILRDRVPRFSNQPQH
>TRBV4-3|TRBJ2-1
ASSQDRTGSSYNEQF
>TRBV27|TRBJ1-2
ASSSSDRKDGYT
>TRBV28|TRBJ2-5
ASRTPQGARPKAQY
>TRBV18|TRBJ1-2
ASSPTGPQAT
>TRBV6-6|TRBJ1-2
ASSYRGSNYGYT
>TRBV5-5|TRBJ1-2
ASHSGTGDSYGYT
>TRBV6-5|TRBJ1-2
ASSPRQPSNYGYT
>TRBV7-9|TRBJ1-5
ASSPGDQPQH
>TRBV30|TRBJ1-6
ACSARQGILSPLH
>TRBV7-9|TRBJ1-4
ASSRGGGEKLF
>TRBV4-3|TRBJ1-1
ASSPTTVMNTEAF
>TRBV10-3|TRBJ2-7
AISIRTGAHINPRTSYEQY
>TRBV6-2/TRBV6-3|TRBJ1-2
ASSYPRRTGADYGYT
>TRBV11-2|TRBJ1-6
ASSLFRYSSYNSPLH
>TRBV13|TRBJ1-6
ASSFRQGGSYNSPLH
>TRBV5-4|TRBJ2-7
ASSFPGYEQY